The present T cell receptor beta chain was sequenced within a study of shared clonotypes between healthy human individuals. Study-wide findings and caveats: Among non-shared clonotypes, generation probabilities were lower than among those shared by all four donors.

Concerning this clone itself: The target antigen is unknown.

Naive-designated CD8 cells lacked CD45RO, were positively enriched for CCR7, and omitted terminally differentiated effector memory CD45RA+ cells. Adults of Caucasian background living in Nashville, Tennessee made up all donors. The data were produced by immunoSEQ multiplex PCR, yet TCRdb's version contains in-frame clones alone and is incomplete. Of some 2,000,000 clones in the sample, over 85% were seen once. This clonotype was obtained from a man between 18 and 35 years old in good health. What was sequenced was naive CD8+ T cells sorted from blood.

The CDR3: CASSKGTASTDTQYF. The CDR3 nucleotides read TGTGCCAGCAGCAAAGGGACTGCTAGCACAGATACGCAGTATTTT. This chain uses TRBV7-9 with TRBJ2-3; D may be TRBD2 (6 bases). The CDR3 is made up of 15 amino acids. Germline-derived CDR1 and CDR2 are SEHNR and FQNEAQ (reference sequence). With 5 bases removed from V and 0 bases from J, the gap between germline ends came to 12 bases.